These T cell receptor beta chains were read from a single sample in a study of shared clonotypes between healthy human individuals. The repertoire was sequenced with immunoSEQ multiplex PCR; TCRdb's copy has only in-frame clones and lacks some. The table includes millions of clones, approximately 94% detected once. The material sequenced was naive CD8+ T cells from PBMCs. All receptors derive from a man aged 18 to 30 in good health. Some clones in this sample may be carry-over from other donors' samples. Both conserved end residues are part of each CDR3. D genes are given only for firm matches.

j_gene,v_gene,d_gene,CDR3nt,CDR3aa
TRBJ2-4,TRBV4-1,.,TGCGCCAGCAGCGGGCTAGAAAACATTCAGTACTTC,CASSGLENIQYF
TRBJ1-2,TRBV7-8,TRBD1,TGTGCCAGCAGCTTAGCCCGGACAGGGACTGGCTACACCTTC,CASSLARTGTGYTF
TRBJ2-7,TRBV4-1,TRBD2,TGCGCCAGCAGCCAAGGACTAGCTCCCTCCTACGAGCAGTACTTC,CASSQGLAPSYEQYF
TRBJ1-5,TRBV7-9,.,TGTGCCAGCAGCTTAGGAGGGTATCAGCCCCAGCATTTT,CASSLGGYQPQHF
TRBJ2-5,TRBV6-5,.,TGTGCCAGCAGTTATCTATGGGAGGAGGGAGGAGAGACCCAGTACTTC,CASSYLWEEGGETQYF
TRBJ1-1,TRBV4-1,TRBD1,TGCGCCAGCAGCCAAGAAATCGGGCCTCAGGGGGGAACTGAAGCTTTCTTT,CASSQEIGPQGGTEAFF
TRBJ2-7,TRBV7-8,.,TGTGCCAGCAGCCTTCGGACAGTCCCCTACGAGCAGTACTTC,CASSLRTVPYEQYF
TRBJ1-1,TRBV7-2,.,TGTGCCAGCAGCTTAGGGGGGCGGGCGAACACTGAAGCTTTCTTT,CASSLGGRANTEAFF
TRBJ2-2,TRBV28,TRBD1,TGTGCCAGCAGTTCCCGACAGGGGGGAATTGCCGGGGAGCTGTTTTTT,CASSSRQGGIAGELFF
TRBJ1-1,TRBV5-3,TRBD1,TGTGCCAGGGGGACAGGGGAGAGGGGGGCCACTGAAGCTTTCTTT,CARGTGERGATEAFF